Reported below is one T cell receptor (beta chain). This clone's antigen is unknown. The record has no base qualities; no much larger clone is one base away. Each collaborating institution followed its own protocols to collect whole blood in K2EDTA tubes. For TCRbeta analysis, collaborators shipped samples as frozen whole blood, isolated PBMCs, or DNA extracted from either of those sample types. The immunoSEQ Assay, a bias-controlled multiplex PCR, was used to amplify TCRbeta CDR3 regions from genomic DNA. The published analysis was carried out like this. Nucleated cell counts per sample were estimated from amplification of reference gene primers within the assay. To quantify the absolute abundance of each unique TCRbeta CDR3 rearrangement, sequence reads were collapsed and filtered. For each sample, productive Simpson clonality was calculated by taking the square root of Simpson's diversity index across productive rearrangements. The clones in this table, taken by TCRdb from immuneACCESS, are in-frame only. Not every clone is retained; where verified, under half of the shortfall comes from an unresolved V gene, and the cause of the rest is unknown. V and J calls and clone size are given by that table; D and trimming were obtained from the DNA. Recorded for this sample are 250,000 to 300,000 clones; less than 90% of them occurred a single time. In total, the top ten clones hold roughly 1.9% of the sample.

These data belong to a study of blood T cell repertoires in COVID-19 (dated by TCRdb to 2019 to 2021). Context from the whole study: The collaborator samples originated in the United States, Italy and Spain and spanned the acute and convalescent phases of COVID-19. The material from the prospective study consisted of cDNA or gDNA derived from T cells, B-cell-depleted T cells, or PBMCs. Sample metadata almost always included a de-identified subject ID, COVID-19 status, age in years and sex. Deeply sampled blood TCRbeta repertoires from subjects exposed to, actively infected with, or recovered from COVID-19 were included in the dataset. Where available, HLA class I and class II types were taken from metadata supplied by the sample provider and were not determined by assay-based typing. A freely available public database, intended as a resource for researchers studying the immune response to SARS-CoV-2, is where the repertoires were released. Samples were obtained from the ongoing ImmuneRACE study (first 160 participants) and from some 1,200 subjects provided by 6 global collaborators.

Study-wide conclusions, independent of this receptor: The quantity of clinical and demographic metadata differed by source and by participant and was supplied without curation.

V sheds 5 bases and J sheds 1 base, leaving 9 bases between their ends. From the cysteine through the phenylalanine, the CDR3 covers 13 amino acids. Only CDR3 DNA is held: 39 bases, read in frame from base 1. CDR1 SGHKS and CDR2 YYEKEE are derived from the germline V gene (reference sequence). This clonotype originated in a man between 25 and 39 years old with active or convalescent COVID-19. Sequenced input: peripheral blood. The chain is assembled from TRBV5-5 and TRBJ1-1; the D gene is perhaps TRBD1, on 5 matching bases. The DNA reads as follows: TGTGCCAGCAGGGGGCTTTCGAACACTGAAGCTTTCTTT. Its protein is CASRGLSNTEAFF.